This is a list of T cell receptor beta chains from one sample in a study of cytomegalovirus exposure and HLA in healthy donors. The data were produced by immunoSEQ multiplex PCR, yet TCRdb's version contains in-frame clones alone and is incomplete. The data contain 200,000 to 250,000 clones, approximately 80% of them singletons. The sequenced sample was PBMCs. The receptors derive from a boy younger than 10 in good health and CMV-seronegative. The CDR3 runs from the conserved cysteine through the conserved F or W. Fields, in order: clone size, V gene, D gene, J gene, CDR3 protein, CDR3 DNA. A D gene is named only where the DNA matches it firmly. Clone size appears in some rows only: once, few, many, or a class for an expanded clone.

abundance: .
v_gene: TRBV5-6
d_gene: .
j_gene: TRBJ2-1
CDR3aa: CASSFGISYNEQFF
CDR3nt: TGTGCCAGCAGCTTCGGGATCTCCTACAATGAGCAGTTCTTC

abundance: .
v_gene: TRBV7-6
d_gene: TRBD2
j_gene: TRBJ2-1
CDR3aa: CASSLTRPLAGSAYNEQFF
CDR3nt: TGTGCCAGCAGCTTAACGCGACCCCTAGCGGGATCCGCCTACAATGAGCAGTTCTTC

abundance: .
v_gene: TRBV5-1
d_gene: TRBD1
j_gene: TRBJ2-1
CDR3aa: CASSYYRDRGQPEQFF
CDR3nt: TGCGCCAGCAGCTACTACCGGGACAGGGGGCAGCCTGAGCAGTTCTTC

abundance: once
v_gene: TRBV12-5
d_gene: .
j_gene: TRBJ2-5
CDR3aa: CASALSEGETQYF
CDR3nt: TGTGCTAGTGCCCTCTCCGAGGGAGAGACCCAGTACTTC

abundance: .
v_gene: TRBV25-1
d_gene: .
j_gene: TRBJ2-7
CDR3aa: CASSGRGYEQYF
CDR3nt: TGTGCCAGCAGTGGCAGGGGCTACGAGCAGTACTTC

abundance: .
v_gene: TRBV6-4
d_gene: .
j_gene: TRBJ2-5
CDR3aa: CASSERIEKTQYF
CDR3nt: TGTGCCAGCAGTGAGAGGATCGAAAAGACCCAGTACTTC

abundance: .
v_gene: TRBV5-1
d_gene: .
j_gene: TRBJ1-2
CDR3aa: CASSLAQGTIGYTF
CDR3nt: TGCGCCAGCAGCTTGGCCCAGGGTACCATTGGCTACACCTTC

abundance: .
v_gene: TRBV27
d_gene: TRBD1
j_gene: TRBJ2-7
CDR3aa: CASSLGDRARNEQYF
CDR3nt: TGTGCCAGCAGTTTGGGGGACAGGGCGAGGAACGAGCAGTACTTC

abundance: .
v_gene: TRBV11-2
d_gene: .
j_gene: TRBJ1-1
CDR3aa: CASSLAVAAFF
CDR3nt: TGTGCCAGCAGCTTAGCGGTTGCAGCTTTCTTT

abundance: .
v_gene: TRBV9
d_gene: TRBD1
j_gene: TRBJ1-6
CDR3aa: CASSVDAARGNSPLHF
CDR3nt: TGTGCCAGCAGCGTAGACGCAGCCAGGGGGAATTCACCCCTCCACTTT

abundance: .
v_gene: TRBV30
d_gene: TRBD2
j_gene: TRBJ2-1
CDR3aa: CAWIRTSSYNEQFF
CDR3nt: TGTGCCTGGATCCGGACTAGCTCCTACAATGAGCAGTTCTTC

abundance: .
v_gene: TRBV9
d_gene: TRBD2
j_gene: TRBJ2-3
CDR3aa: CASSPSGTGDTQYF
CDR3nt: TGTGCCAGCAGCCCCAGCGGGACCGGAGATACGCAGTATTTT

abundance: once
v_gene: TRBV10-3
d_gene: TRBD1
j_gene: TRBJ2-1
CDR3aa: CAISERDRPNEQFF
CDR3nt: TGTGCCATCAGTGAAAGGGACAGACCAAATGAGCAGTTCTTC

abundance: .
v_gene: TRBV2
d_gene: .
j_gene: TRBJ2-5
CDR3aa: CASSETEVETQYF
CDR3nt: TGTGCCAGCAGTGAAACCGAGGTGGAGACCCAGTACTTC

abundance: .
v_gene: TRBV28
d_gene: .
j_gene: TRBJ1-3
CDR3aa: CASSPPGQPGNTIYF
CDR3nt: TGTGCCAGCAGTCCCCCCGGACAGCCTGGAAACACCATATATTTT

abundance: .
v_gene: TRBV2
d_gene: TRBD1
j_gene: TRBJ2-4
CDR3aa: CASSTRQGVNIQYF
CDR3nt: TGTGCCAGCAGTACCCGACAGGGAGTAAACATTCAGTACTTC

abundance: .
v_gene: TRBV19
d_gene: TRBD2
j_gene: TRBJ2-3
CDR3aa: CASSTSGSRADTQYF
CDR3nt: TGTGCCAGTAGTACTAGCGGGAGTCGGGCAGATACGCAGTATTTT

abundance: .
v_gene: TRBV7-9
d_gene: .
j_gene: TRBJ1-1
CDR3aa: CASSSHNRGDTEAFF
CDR3nt: TGTGCCAGCAGCTCACATAACCGGGGGGACACTGAAGCTTTCTTT

abundance: .
v_gene: TRBV7-6
d_gene: TRBD1
j_gene: TRBJ2-3
CDR3aa: CASSSQGESTDTQYF
CDR3nt: TGTGCCAGCAGCAGCCAGGGGGAAAGCACAGATACGCAGTATTTT

abundance: .
v_gene: TRBV30
d_gene: TRBD1
j_gene: TRBJ2-7
CDR3aa: CAWRTGAYEQYF
CDR3nt: TGTGCCTGGCGGACAGGGGCCTACGAGCAGTACTTC

abundance: few
v_gene: TRBV2
d_gene: TRBD1
j_gene: TRBJ1-6
CDR3aa: CASEGQNNSPLHF
CDR3nt: TGTGCCAGCGAGGGACAGAATAATTCACCCCTCCACTTT

abundance: .
v_gene: TRBV27
d_gene: .
j_gene: TRBJ1-4
CDR3aa: CASSLTGSLNEKLFF
CDR3nt: TGTGCCAGCAGTCTAACAGGGTCTCTTAATGAAAAACTGTTTTTT

abundance: .
v_gene: TRBV25-1
d_gene: TRBD1
j_gene: TRBJ1-2
CDR3aa: CASSAGTGGNNYGYTF
CDR3nt: TGTGCCAGCAGTGCCGGGACAGGGGGCAATAACTATGGCTACACCTTC

abundance: .
v_gene: TRBV15
d_gene: TRBD1
j_gene: TRBJ1-3
CDR3aa: CATSGLGTAGNTIYF
CDR3nt: TGTGCCACCAGCGGACTTGGGACAGCTGGAAACACCATATATTTT

abundance: .
v_gene: TRBV21-1
d_gene: .
j_gene: TRBJ1-1
CDR3aa: CASSAGTGGTEAFF
CDR3nt: TGTGCCAGCAGCGCCGGGACAGGGGGTACTGAAGCTTTCTTT

abundance: .
v_gene: TRBV30
d_gene: .
j_gene: TRBJ2-5
CDR3aa: CAWRARETQYF
CDR3nt: TGTGCCTGGAGGGCCCGTGAGACCCAGTACTTC

abundance: .
v_gene: TRBV4-2
d_gene: TRBD2
j_gene: TRBJ2-2
CDR3aa: CASSQEYGGSPNTGELFF
CDR3nt: TGTGCCAGCAGCCAAGAATACGGCGGGAGCCCAAACACCGGGGAGCTGTTTTTT

abundance: .
v_gene: TRBV7-9
d_gene: TRBD1
j_gene: TRBJ1-6
CDR3aa: CASSPAGTGSSPLHF
CDR3nt: TGTGCCAGCAGCCCCGCCGGGACAGGGTCCTCACCCCTCCACTTT

abundance: few
v_gene: TRBV4-2
d_gene: .
j_gene: TRBJ2-3
CDR3aa: CASSQDGGGAADTQYF
CDR3nt: TGTGCCAGCAGCCAAGATGGTGGGGGGGCCGCAGATACGCAGTATTTT

abundance: .
v_gene: TRBV27
d_gene: TRBD2
j_gene: TRBJ2-5
CDR3aa: CASSFLAGGTETQYF
CDR3nt: TGTGCCAGCAGTTTCCTAGCGGGGGGGACAGAGACCCAGTACTTC

abundance: .
v_gene: TRBV13
d_gene: .
j_gene: TRBJ1-2
CDR3aa: CASFPWDSGSGYTF
CDR3nt: TGTGCCAGCTTCCCGTGGGACTCGGGGAGTGGCTACACCTTC

abundance: .
v_gene: TRBV18
d_gene: TRBD2
j_gene: TRBJ2-1
CDR3aa: CASSPPQGTSSNEQFF
CDR3nt: TGTGCCAGCTCACCACCTCAGGGGACTAGCAGCAATGAGCAGTTCTTC

abundance: .
v_gene: TRBV4-1
d_gene: .
j_gene: TRBJ2-7
CDR3aa: CASSPTQEDEQYF
CDR3nt: TGCGCCAGCAGCCCCACTCAGGAGGACGAGCAGTACTTC

abundance: .
v_gene: TRBV7-9
d_gene: TRBD2
j_gene: TRBJ2-3
CDR3aa: CASSNRLAASTDTQYF
CDR3nt: TGTGCCAGCAGTAACAGACTAGCGGCAAGCACAGATACGCAGTATTTT

abundance: few
v_gene: TRBV27
d_gene: .
j_gene: TRBJ2-3
CDR3aa: CASSSSLHSTDTQYF
CDR3nt: TGTGCCAGCAGTTCCTCCCTCCACTCGACAGATACGCAGTATTTT

abundance: once
v_gene: TRBV5-1
d_gene: TRBD1
j_gene: TRBJ2-7
CDR3aa: CASSHGQGYEQYF
CDR3nt: TGCGCCAGCAGCCATGGACAGGGCTACGAGCAGTACTTC

abundance: .
v_gene: TRBV5-1
d_gene: .
j_gene: TRBJ2-7
CDR3aa: CASSLASEGATYEQYF
CDR3nt: TGCGCCAGCAGCTTGGCCTCGGAGGGGGCGACGTACGAGCAGTACTTC

abundance: .
v_gene: TRBV19
d_gene: TRBD1
j_gene: TRBJ2-4
CDR3aa: CASTPHEDRGAKNIQYF
CDR3nt: TGTGCCAGTACCCCTCATGAGGACAGGGGGGCCAAAAACATTCAGTACTTC

abundance: .
v_gene: TRBV10-3
d_gene: TRBD2
j_gene: TRBJ2-3
CDR3aa: CAISATPSGGDTQYF
CDR3nt: TGTGCCATCAGTGCGACCCCTAGCGGGGGAGATACGCAGTATTTT

abundance: .
v_gene: TRBV19
d_gene: .
j_gene: TRBJ2-3
CDR3aa: CASSIEGVADTQYF
CDR3nt: TGTGCCAGTAGTATTGAGGGTGTCGCAGATACGCAGTATTTT

abundance: .
v_gene: TRBV20-1
d_gene: .
j_gene: TRBJ1-1
CDR3aa: CSGRENTEAFF
CDR3nt: TGCAGTGGGCGGGAGAACACTGAAGCTTTCTTT

abundance: .
v_gene: TRBV11-3
d_gene: .
j_gene: TRBJ2-2
CDR3aa: CASSLDSQMKPNTGELFF
CDR3nt: TGTGCCAGCAGCTTAGACTCTCAAATGAAGCCGAACACCGGGGAGCTGTTTTTT

abundance: .
v_gene: TRBV2
d_gene: .
j_gene: TRBJ2-1
CDR3aa: CASSEARASWIDEQFF
CDR3nt: TGTGCCAGCAGTGAAGCGAGGGCCTCCTGGATCGATGAGCAGTTCTTC

abundance: .
v_gene: TRBV13
d_gene: .
j_gene: TRBJ1-2
CDR3aa: CASSPHESARRYGYTF
CDR3nt: TGTGCCAGCAGCCCCCACGAGTCCGCGAGGCGCTATGGCTACACCTTC

abundance: .
v_gene: TRBV30
d_gene: .
j_gene: TRBJ2-2
CDR3aa: CALSTPTGELFF
CDR3nt: TGTGCCCTAAGTACTCCGACCGGGGAGCTGTTTTTT

abundance: .
v_gene: TRBV2
d_gene: TRBD2
j_gene: TRBJ2-4
CDR3aa: CASSAFLTSGRNIQYF
CDR3nt: TGTGCCAGCAGTGCTTTCCTGACTAGCGGGAGGAACATTCAGTACTTC

abundance: .
v_gene: TRBV15
d_gene: TRBD1
j_gene: TRBJ1-5
CDR3aa: CATSKTGGGKPQHF
CDR3nt: TGTGCCACCAGCAAGACAGGGGGGGGAAAGCCCCAGCATTTT

abundance: .
v_gene: TRBV18
d_gene: TRBD2
j_gene: TRBJ2-7
CDR3aa: CASSGLADSYEQYF
CDR3nt: TGTGCCAGCTCAGGGCTAGCGGACTCCTACGAGCAGTACTTC

abundance: .
v_gene: TRBV7-9
d_gene: .
j_gene: TRBJ2-7
CDR3aa: CASSPLHGRNEQYF
CDR3nt: TGTGCCAGCAGCCCCCTCCACGGTCGCAACGAGCAGTACTTC

abundance: .
v_gene: TRBV5-6
d_gene: TRBD1
j_gene: TRBJ1-1
CDR3aa: CASSREQGSRTEAFF
CDR3nt: TGTGCCAGCAGCCGGGAACAGGGGTCGCGCACTGAAGCTTTCTTT

abundance: .
v_gene: TRBV19
d_gene: .
j_gene: TRBJ1-2
CDR3aa: CASSISGGGYTF
CDR3nt: TGTGCCAGTAGTATTTCGGGGGGTGGCTACACCTTC

abundance: .
v_gene: TRBV14
d_gene: TRBD2
j_gene: TRBJ2-1
CDR3aa: CASSQVGGGEYNEQFF
CDR3nt: TGTGCCAGCAGCCAAGTTGGCGGGGGGGAATACAATGAGCAGTTCTTC

abundance: .
v_gene: TRBV5-1
d_gene: .
j_gene: TRBJ2-5
CDR3aa: CASSLETEPETQYF
CDR3nt: TGCGCCAGCAGCTTGGAAACTGAGCCAGAGACCCAGTACTTC